The rows below give T cell receptor beta chains drawn from one sample of a study of blood T cell repertoires in COVID-19. Data came from immunoSEQ multiplex PCR; TCRdb stores just in-frame clones and leaves some out. The sample includes over 70,000 clones, approximately 90% seen only once; the top ten take about 2.3%. The sample comprised peripheral blood. The receptors were gathered from a human donor with active COVID-19. The donor label of this sample is uncertain. Both conserved end residues are part of each CDR3. Each record gives: D gene, J gene, clone size, V gene, CDR3 protein, CDR3 DNA. A D gene is named only where the DNA matches it firmly. The size entry is marked missing in some rows and otherwise reads once, few, many or a size class.

>TRBD1|TRBJ1-2|.|TRBV4-3
CASSDFGQANYGYTF
TGCGCCAGCAGCGATTTTGGACAGGCCAACTATGGCTACACCTTC
>.|TRBJ2-7|.|TRBV6-1
CASSDPFAYEQYF
TGTGCCAGCAGTGACCCCTTCGCCTACGAGCAGTACTTC
>.|TRBJ1-1|.|TRBV2
CASTPDTNTEAFF
TGTGCCAGCACTCCGGACACGAACACTGAAGCTTTCTTT
>TRBD1|TRBJ1-6|.|TRBV7-3
CASSPQGAGNSPLHF
TGTGCCAGCAGCCCACAGGGGGCCGGGAATTCACCCCTCCACTTT
>.|TRBJ2-7|.|TRBV29-1
CSVETPTGSSYEQYF
TGCAGCGTTGAAACCCCCACAGGAAGCTCCTACGAGCAGTACTTC
>.|TRBJ1-1|.|TRBV9
CASSLGHEATEAFF
TGTGCCAGCAGCCTGGGACATGAGGCCACTGAAGCTTTCTTT
>TRBD2|TRBJ2-1|.|TRBV10-3
CAILAGEDNEQFF
TGTGCCATCCTAGCGGGGGAGGACAATGAGCAGTTCTTC
>TRBD1|TRBJ1-1|.|TRBV29-1
CSGGQTNTEAFF
TGCAGCGGGGGACAGACGAACACTGAAGCTTTCTTT
>.|TRBJ2-2|.|TRBV7-9
CAHAAWAGYTGELFF
TGTGCCCACGCAGCCTGGGCGGGTTACACCGGGGAGCTGTTTTTT
>.|TRBJ2-3|.|TRBV28
CASSFAGAEDTQYF
TGTGCCAGCAGTTTTGCAGGGGCGGAGGATACGCAGTATTTT
>TRBD2|TRBJ2-3|.|TRBV11-1
CASSLRLAGGTDTQYF
TGTGCCAGCAGCTTACGGCTAGCGGGGGGGACAGATACGCAGTATTTT
>TRBD1|TRBJ2-3|once|TRBV5-1
CASSSSGTGIDTQYF
TGCGCCAGCAGCTCCTCCGGGACAGGGATAGATACGCAGTATTTT
>.|TRBJ2-7|.|TRBV6-2/TRBV6-3
CASSYSGLSYEQYF
TGTGCCAGCAGTTACTCCGGACTTTCCTACGAGCAGTACTTC
>.|TRBJ2-1|.|TRBV29-1
CSVVTEISYNEQFF
TGCAGCGTTGTAACAGAGATCTCCTACAATGAGCAGTTCTTC
>.|TRBJ2-5|.|TRBV12-3/TRBV12-4
CASSAQAQETQYF
TGTGCCAGCAGCGCCCAGGCACAAGAGACCCAGTACTTC
>.|TRBJ2-1|.|TRBV5-1
CASSLAIETVYNEQFF
TGCGCCAGCAGCTTGGCCATAGAGACAGTCTACAATGAGCAGTTCTTC
>.|TRBJ1-6|few|TRBV28
CASSGGNSYNSPLHF
TGTGCCAGCAGCGGGGGTAACTCCTATAATTCACCCCTCCACTTT
>TRBD1|TRBJ1-1|.|TRBV24-1
CATRQGGNTEAFF
TGTGCCACCAGACAGGGGGGGAACACTGAAGCTTTCTTT
>.|TRBJ2-3|.|TRBV3-1/TRBV3-2
CASSRAGMDTQYF
TGTGCCAGCAGCCGCGCGGGGATGGATACGCAGTATTTT
>.|TRBJ1-5|.|TRBV2
CASRHGSNQPQHF
TGTGCCAGCAGACACGGGAGCAATCAGCCCCAGCATTTT
>TRBD2|TRBJ2-3|.|TRBV27
CASSPRLAGGQYF
TGTGCCAGCAGCCCCCGACTAGCGGGCGGGCAGTATTTT
>.|TRBJ2-2|.|TRBV7-2
CASSPVMAGELFF
TGTGCCAGCAGCCCAGTAATGGCCGGGGAGCTGTTTTTT
>.|TRBJ1-5|.|TRBV7-2
CASSLGRSSGNQPQHF
TGTGCCAGCAGCTTAGGGCGGTCCTCGGGCAATCAGCCCCAGCATTTT
>.|TRBJ2-7|.|TRBV6-6
CASSYGTETYEQYF
TGTGCCAGCAGCTACGGGACTGAGACCTACGAGCAGTACTTC
>TRBD1|TRBJ1-2|once|TRBV18
CASSPPDRPQGVGYTF
TGTGCCAGCTCACCACCGGACAGGCCCCAAGGTGTGGGCTACACCTTC
>TRBD2|TRBJ2-3|.|TRBV27
CASSLLAGGTDTQYF
TGTGCCAGCAGTTTATTAGCGGGGGGCACAGATACGCAGTATTTT
>TRBD1|TRBJ2-7|.|TRBV24-1
CATSDPGTGSSYEQYF
TGTGCCACCAGTGACCCCGGGACAGGGAGCTCCTACGAGCAGTACTTC
>.|TRBJ2-1|once|TRBV15
CATSRVGPLRNEQFF
TGTGCCACCAGCAGAGTGGGGCCTCTCCGCAATGAGCAGTTCTTC